The 2 T cell receptor beta chains reported below all come from one sample, sequenced in a study of neurological immune-mediated disorders. Time point defined: technical triplicate 3. Using its own MiXCR run on the 5' RACE reads, TCRdb lists one record per CDR3 protein. The sample yields around 47,000 distinct CDR3 sequences, around a fifth seen once. Specimen: PBMCs. All receptors derive from a man aged 55 to 70 with HTLV-1-associated myelopathy (HAM/TSP).

This clonotype was recorded many times. V and J are TRBV5-1 and TRBJ2-1; TRBD2 matches 11 bases. The CDR3 covers 16 residues. The V gene end was trimmed by 4 bases and the J gene end by 7 bases; junction bases not matched to a gene: 10. Germline lookup yields CDR1 SGHRS and CDR2 YFSETQ. In DNA, the CDR3 is TGCGCCAGCAGCCTGATCCTAGCGGGAGGTGGAAATGAGCAGTTCTTC. It yields the protein CASSLILAGGGNEQFF.

This clonotype was counted at least ten times. The rearrangement links TRBV7-8 to TRBJ2-7; D is unresolved. The V end lost 6 bases, the J end lost 0 bases, and 9 bases lay between the germline ends. CDR1 and CDR2 from the germline V gene are SGHVS and FQNEAQ. The CDR3 has 13 amino acids. CDR3: CASSFESSYEQYF. CDR3 nucleotides: TGTGCCAGCAGTTTTGAGAGCTCCTACGAGCAGTACTTC.